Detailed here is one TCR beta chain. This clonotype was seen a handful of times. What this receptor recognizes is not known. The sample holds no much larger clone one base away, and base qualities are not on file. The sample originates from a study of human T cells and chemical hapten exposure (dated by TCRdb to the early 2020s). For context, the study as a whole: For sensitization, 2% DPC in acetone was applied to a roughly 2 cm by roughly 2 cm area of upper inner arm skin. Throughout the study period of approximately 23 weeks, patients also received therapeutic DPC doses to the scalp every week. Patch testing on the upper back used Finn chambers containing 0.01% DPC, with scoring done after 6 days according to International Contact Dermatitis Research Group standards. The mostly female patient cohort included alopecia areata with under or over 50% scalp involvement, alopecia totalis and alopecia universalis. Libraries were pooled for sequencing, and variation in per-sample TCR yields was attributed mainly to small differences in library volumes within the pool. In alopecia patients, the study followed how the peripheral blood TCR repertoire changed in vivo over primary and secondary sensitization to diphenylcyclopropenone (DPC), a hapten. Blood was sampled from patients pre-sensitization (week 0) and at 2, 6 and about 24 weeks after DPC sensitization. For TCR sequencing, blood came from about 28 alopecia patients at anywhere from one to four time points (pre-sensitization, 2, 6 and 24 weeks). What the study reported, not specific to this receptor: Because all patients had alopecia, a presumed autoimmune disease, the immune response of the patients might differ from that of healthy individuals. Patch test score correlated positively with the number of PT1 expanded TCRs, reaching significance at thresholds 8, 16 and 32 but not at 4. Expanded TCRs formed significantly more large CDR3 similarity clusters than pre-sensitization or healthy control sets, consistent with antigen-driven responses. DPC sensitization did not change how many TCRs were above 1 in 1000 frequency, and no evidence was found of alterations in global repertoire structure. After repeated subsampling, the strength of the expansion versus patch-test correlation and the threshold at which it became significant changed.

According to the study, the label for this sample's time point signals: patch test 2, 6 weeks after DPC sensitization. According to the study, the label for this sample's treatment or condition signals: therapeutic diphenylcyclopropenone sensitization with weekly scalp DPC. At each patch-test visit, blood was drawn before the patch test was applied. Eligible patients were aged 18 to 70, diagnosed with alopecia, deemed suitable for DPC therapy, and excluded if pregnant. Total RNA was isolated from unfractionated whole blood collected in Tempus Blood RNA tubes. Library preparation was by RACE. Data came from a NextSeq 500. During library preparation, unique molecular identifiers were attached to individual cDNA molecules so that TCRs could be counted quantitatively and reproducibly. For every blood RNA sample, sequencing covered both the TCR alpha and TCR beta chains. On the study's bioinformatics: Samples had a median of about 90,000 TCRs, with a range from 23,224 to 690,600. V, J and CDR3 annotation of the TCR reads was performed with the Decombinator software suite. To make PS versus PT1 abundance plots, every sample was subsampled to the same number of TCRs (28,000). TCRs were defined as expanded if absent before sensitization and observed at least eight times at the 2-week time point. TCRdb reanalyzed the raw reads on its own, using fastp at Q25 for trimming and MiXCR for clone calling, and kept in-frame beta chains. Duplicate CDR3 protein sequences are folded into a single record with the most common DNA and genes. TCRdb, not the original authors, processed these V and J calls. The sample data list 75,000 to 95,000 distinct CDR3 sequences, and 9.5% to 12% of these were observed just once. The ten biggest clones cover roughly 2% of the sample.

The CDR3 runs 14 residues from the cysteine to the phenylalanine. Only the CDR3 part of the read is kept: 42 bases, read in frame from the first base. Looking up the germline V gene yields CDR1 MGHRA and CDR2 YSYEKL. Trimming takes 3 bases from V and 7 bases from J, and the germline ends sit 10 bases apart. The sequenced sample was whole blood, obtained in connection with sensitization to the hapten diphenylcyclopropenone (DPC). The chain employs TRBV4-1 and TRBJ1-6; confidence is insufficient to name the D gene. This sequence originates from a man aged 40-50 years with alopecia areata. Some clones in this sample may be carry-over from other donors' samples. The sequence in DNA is TGCGCCAGCAGCCACGAAGGGAGAAATTCACCCCTCCACTTT. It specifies CASSHEGRNSPLHF.